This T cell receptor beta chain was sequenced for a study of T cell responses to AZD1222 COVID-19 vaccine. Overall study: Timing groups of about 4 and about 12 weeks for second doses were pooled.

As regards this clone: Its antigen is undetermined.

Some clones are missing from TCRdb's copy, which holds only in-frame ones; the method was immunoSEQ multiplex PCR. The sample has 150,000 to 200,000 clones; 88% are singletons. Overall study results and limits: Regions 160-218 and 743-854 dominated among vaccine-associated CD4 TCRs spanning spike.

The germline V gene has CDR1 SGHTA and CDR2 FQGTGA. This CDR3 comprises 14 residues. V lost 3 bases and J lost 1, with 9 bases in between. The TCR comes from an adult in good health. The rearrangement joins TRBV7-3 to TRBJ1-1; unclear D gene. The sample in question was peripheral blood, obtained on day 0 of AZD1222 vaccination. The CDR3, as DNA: TGTGCCAGCAGCTTCCCCCCCTGGAACACTGAAGCTTTCTTT. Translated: CASSFPPWNTEAFF.